These 2 T cell receptor beta chains were all obtained from the same sample, sequenced in a study of blood T cell repertoires in COVID-19. Profiling relied on immunoSEQ multiplex PCR, and the TCRdb table lists in-frame clones only, not all of them. The repertoire holds some 130,000 clones, about 72% seen once, with around 2% in the top ten. Sequencing input: peripheral blood. The receptors here all came from a woman aged 70-85 years with acute or convalescent COVID-19.

This clone was counted ten times or more. The chain uses TRBV7-9 and TRBJ1-1, with D possibly being TRBD1 (5 bases). CDR1 and CDR2 (germline): SEHNR, FQNEAQ (reference sequence). V lost 5 bases and J lost 11, with 12 bases in between. The CDR3 extends over 11 amino acids. CDR3 DNA: TGTGCCAGCAGCCTTGGCGGGGCGGCTTTCTTT. The encoded protein is CASSLGGAAFF.

The chain links TRBV5-4 to TRBJ1-6; 7 bases match TRBD1. The CDR3 is 14 amino acids. V lost 4 bases to trimming and J lost 9 bases; unmatched junction nucleotides: 7. The germline CDR1 and CDR2 sequences are SGHNT and YYREEE (reference sequence). The CDR3 DNA sequence: TGTGCCAGCAGCACCGGGACAGAGGGTTCACCCCTCCACTTT. It is translated as CASSTGTEGSPLHF.